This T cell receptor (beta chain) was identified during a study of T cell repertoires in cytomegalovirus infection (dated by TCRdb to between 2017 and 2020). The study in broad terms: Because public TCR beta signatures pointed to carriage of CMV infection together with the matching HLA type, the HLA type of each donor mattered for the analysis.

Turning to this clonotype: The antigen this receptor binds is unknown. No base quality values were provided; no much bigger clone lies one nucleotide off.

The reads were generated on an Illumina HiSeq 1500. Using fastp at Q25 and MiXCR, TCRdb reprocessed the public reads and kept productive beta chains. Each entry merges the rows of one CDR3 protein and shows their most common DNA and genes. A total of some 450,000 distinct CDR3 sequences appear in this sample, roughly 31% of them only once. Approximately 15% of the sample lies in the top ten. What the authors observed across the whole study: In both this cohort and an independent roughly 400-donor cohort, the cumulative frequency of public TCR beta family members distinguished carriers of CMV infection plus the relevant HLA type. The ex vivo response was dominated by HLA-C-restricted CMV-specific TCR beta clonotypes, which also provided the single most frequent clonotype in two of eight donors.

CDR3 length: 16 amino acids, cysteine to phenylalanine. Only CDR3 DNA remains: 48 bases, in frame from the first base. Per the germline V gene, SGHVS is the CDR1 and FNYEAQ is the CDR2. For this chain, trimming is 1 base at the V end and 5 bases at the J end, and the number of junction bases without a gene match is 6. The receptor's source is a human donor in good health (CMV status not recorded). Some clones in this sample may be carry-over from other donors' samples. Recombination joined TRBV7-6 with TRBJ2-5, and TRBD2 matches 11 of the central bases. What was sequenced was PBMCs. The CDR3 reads CASSLVVSGRAETQYF. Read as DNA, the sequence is TGTGCCAGCAGCTTAGTGGTTAGCGGGAGGGCCGAGACCCAGTACTTC.